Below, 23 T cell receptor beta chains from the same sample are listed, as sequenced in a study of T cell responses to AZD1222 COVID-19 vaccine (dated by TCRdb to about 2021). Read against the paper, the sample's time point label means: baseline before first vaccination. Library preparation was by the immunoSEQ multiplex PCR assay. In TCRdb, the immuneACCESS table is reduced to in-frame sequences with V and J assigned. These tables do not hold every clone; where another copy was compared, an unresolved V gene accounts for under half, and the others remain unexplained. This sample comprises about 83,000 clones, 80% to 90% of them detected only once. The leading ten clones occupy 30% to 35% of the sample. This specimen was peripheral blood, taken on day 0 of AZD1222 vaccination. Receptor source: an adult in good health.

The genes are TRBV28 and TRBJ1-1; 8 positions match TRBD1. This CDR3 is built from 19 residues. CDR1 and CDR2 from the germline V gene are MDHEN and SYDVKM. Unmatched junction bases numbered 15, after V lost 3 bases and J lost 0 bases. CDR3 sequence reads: CASSFGTGFVRPVNTEAFF. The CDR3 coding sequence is TGTGCCAGCAGTTTCGGGACAGGTTTTGTGAGACCGGTGAACACTGAAGCTTTCTTT.

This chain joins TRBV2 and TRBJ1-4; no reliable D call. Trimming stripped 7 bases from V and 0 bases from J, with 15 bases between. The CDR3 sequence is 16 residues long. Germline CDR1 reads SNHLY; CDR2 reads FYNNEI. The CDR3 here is CASTRAALATNEKLFF. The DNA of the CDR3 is TGTGCCAGCACGCGCGCCGCACTTGCAACTAATGAAAAACTGTTTTTT.

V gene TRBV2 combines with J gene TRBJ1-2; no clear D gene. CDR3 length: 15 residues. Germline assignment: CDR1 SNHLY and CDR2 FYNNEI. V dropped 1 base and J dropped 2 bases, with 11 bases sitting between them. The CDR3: CASSEDGMGNYGYTF. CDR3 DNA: TGTGCCAGCAGTGAAGACGGGATGGGGAACTATGGCTACACCTTC.

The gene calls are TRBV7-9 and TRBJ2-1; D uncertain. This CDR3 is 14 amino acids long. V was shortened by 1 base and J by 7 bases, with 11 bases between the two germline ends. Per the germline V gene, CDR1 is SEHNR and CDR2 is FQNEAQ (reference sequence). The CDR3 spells CASSLGESKNEQFF. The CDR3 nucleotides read TGTGCCAGCAGCTTAGGAGAGAGCAAAAATGAGCAGTTCTTC.

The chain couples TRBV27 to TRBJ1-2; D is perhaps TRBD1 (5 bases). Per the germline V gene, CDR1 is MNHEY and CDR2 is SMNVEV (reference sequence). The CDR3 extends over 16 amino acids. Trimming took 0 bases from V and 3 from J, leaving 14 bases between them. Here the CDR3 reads CASSLSSPGGDYGYTF. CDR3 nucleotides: TGTGCCAGCAGTTTATCGAGTCCGGGGGGGGACTATGGCTACACCTTC.

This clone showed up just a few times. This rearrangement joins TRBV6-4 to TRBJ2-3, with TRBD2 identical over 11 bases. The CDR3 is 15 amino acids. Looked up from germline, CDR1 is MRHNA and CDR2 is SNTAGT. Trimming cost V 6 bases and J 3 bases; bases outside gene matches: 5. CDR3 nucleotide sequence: TGTGCCAGCAGCGTAACTAGCGGGAGTACAGATACGCAGTATTTT. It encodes CASSVTSGSTDTQYF.

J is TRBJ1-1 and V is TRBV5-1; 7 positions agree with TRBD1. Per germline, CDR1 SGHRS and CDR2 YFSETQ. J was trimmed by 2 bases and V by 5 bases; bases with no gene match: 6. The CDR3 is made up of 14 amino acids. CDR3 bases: TGCGCCAGCAGACTAAACAGGGGTAACACTGAAGCTTTCTTT. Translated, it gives CASRLNRGNTEAFF.

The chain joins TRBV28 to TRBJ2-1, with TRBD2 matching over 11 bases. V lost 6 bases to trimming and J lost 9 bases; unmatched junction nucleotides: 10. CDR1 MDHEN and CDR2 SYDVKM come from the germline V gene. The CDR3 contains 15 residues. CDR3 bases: TGTGCCAGCAGACCAACTAGCGGGAGTAGTAGTGAGCAGTTCTTC. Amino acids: CASRPTSGSSSEQFF.

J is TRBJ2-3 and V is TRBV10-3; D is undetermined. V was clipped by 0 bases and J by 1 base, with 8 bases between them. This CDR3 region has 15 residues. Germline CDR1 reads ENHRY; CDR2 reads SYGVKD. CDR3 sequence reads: CAISESDPRTDTQYF. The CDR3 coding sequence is TGTGCCATCAGTGAGTCGGACCCCCGCACAGATACGCAGTATTTT.

The CDR3 protein is CASSRDIYEQYF. For the CDR3, the DNA is TGTGCCAGCAGCCGGGACATTTACGAGCAGTACTTC. This chain links TRBV7-9 with TRBJ2-7; perhaps TRBD1 as D (6 bases). The CDR3 is 12 residues long. V lost 5 bases, J lost 4 bases, and 9 bases lay in between. Germline V gene lookup returns CDR1 SEHNR and CDR2 FQNEAQ (reference sequence). The full variable domain, its missing parts supplied by reference TRBV7-9 and TRBJ2-7, is DTGVSQNPRHKITKRGQNVTFRCDPISEHNRLYWYRQTLGQGPEFLTYFQNEAQLEKSRLLSDRFSAERPKGSFSTLEIQRTEQGDSAMYLCASSRDIYEQYFGPGTRLTVT.

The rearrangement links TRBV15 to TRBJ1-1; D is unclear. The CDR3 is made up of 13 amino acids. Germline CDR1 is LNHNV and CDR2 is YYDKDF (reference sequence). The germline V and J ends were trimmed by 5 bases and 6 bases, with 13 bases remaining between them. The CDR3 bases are TGTGCCACCAGCTCTTCCACAAGAGCTGAAGCTTTCTTT. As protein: CATSSSTRAEAFF.

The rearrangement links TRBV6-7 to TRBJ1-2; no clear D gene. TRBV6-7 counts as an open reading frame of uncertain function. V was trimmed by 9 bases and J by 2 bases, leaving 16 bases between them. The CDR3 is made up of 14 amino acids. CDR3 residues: CASTDPKRNYGYTF. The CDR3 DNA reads TGTGCCAGTACGGACCCTAAGAGGAACTATGGCTACACCTTC.

CDR3 region: CASSLSLARSYEQYF. CDR3 nucleotides: TGTGCCAGCAGCTTGAGTCTAGCAAGATCCTACGAGCAGTACTTC. V usage is TRBV5-4 and J usage is TRBJ2-7; perhaps TRBD2 as D (5 bases). V was shortened by 1 base and J by 1 base, with 12 bases between the two germline ends. Germline V gene data show CDR1 as SGHNT and CDR2 as YYREEE (reference sequence). The CDR3 has 15 amino acids.

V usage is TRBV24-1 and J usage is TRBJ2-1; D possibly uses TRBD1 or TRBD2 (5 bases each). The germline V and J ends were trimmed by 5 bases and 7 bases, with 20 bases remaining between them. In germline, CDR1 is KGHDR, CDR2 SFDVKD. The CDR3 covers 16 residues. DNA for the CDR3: TGTGCCACCAGTGCAGCCCGAGACGGGGCGCGGAATGAGCAGTTCTTC. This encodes CATSAARDGARNEQFF.

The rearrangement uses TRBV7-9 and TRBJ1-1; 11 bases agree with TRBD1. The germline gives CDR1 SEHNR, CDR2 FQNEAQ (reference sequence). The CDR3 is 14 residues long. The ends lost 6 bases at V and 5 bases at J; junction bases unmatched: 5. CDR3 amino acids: CASRRTGGETEAFF. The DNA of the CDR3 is TGTGCCAGCAGAAGGACAGGGGGCGAAACTGAAGCTTTCTTT.

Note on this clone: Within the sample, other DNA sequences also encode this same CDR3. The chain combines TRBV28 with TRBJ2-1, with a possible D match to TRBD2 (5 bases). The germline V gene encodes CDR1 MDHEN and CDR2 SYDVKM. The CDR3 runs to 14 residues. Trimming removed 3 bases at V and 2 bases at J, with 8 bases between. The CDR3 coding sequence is TGTGCCAGCAGTTTTCGGGGAACCTACAATGAGCAGTTCTTC. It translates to CASSFRGTYNEQFF.

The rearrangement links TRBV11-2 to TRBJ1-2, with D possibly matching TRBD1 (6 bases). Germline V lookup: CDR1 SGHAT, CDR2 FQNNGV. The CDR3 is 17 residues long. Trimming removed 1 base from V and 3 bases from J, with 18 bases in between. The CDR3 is CASSLGRTALLYYGYTF. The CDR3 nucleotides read TGTGCCAGCAGCTTAGGACGGACAGCTCTTCTGTACTATGGCTACACCTTC.

The CDR3 spells CSVEDPDRGNIQYF. In nucleotides, the CDR3 is TGCAGCGTTGAAGACCCTGACAGGGGGAACATTCAGTACTTC. The rearrangement uses TRBV29-1 and TRBJ2-4, with 9 bases fitting TRBD1. Germline V gene sequence: CDR1 SQVTM, CDR2 ANQGSEA. The CDR3 has 14 residues. The V segment lost 0 bases and the J segment 7 bases; nucleotides outside the gene matches: 4. Full variable domain (outside the CDR3, taken from reference TRBV29-1 and TRBJ2-4): SAVISQKPSRDICQRGTSLTIQCQVDSQVTMMFWYRQQPGQSLTLIATANQGSEATYESGFVIDKFPISRPNLTFSTLTVSNMSPEDSSIYLCSVEDPDRGNIQYFGAGTRLSVL.

CDR3 DNA: TGCAGCGTTGTTAGGCGGGATCCCTCTGGAAACACCATATATTTT. Amino acids: CSVVRRDPSGNTIYF. The chain combines TRBV29-1 with TRBJ1-3, with no clear D. The V end was cut by 4 bases, the J end by 0 bases, with 13 bases between. This CDR3 contains 15 residues. Germline V CDR1 and CDR2: SQVTM, ANQGSEA. Using reference TRBV29-1 and TRBJ1-3 for the parts outside the CDR3, the full variable domain is SAVISQKPSRDICQRGTSLTIQCQVDSQVTMMFWYRQQPGQSLTLIATANQGSEATYESGFVIDKFPISRPNLTFSTLTVSNMSPEDSSIYLCSVVRRDPSGNTIYFGEGSWLTVV.

The CDR3 DNA reads TGTGCCAGCAGCCACCGGACTAGGAAGGACAATGAGCAGTTCTTC. Protein: CASSHRTRKDNEQFF. The chain uses TRBV3-1 (or the pseudogene TRBV3-2) and TRBJ2-1; 7 bases match TRBD2. Trimming removed 3 bases from V and 5 bases from J; junction bases left unmatched: 7. The CDR3 is 15 amino acids. Per the germline V gene, CDR1 is LGHDT and CDR2 is YNNKEL (reference sequence).

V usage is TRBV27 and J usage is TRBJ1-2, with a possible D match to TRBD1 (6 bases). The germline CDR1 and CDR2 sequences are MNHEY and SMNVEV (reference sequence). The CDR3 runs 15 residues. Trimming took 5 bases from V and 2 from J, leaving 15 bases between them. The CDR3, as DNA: TGTGCCAGCAGTGATGGTGGGGGGGCGAACTATGGCTACACCTTC. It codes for CASSDGGGANYGYTF.

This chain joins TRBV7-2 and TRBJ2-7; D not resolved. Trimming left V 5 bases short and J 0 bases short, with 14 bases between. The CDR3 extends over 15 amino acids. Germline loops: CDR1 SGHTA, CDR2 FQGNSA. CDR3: CASSLSALNSYEQYF. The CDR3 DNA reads TGTGCCAGCAGCCTAAGCGCGCTCAACTCCTACGAGCAGTACTTC.

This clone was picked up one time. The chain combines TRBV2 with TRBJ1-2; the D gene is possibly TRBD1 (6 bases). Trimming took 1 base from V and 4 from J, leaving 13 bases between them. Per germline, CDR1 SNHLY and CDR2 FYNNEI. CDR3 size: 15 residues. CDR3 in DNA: TGTGCCAGCAGTGAAGGGCGCAGGGGTTTCTATGGCTACACCTTC. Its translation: CASSEGRRGFYGYTF.